These T cell receptor beta chains were read from a single sample in a study of shared T cell receptors in the human thymus. Clones were read by immunoSEQ multiplex PCR, and TCRdb kept only the in-frame ones, dropping some. The data hold about 400,000 clones, with about 95% observed a single time. The sequencing sample was made of thymocytes. Receptors originate from a human donor. CDR3s include the opening cysteine and the closing phenylalanine or tryptophan. D genes are given only for firm matches. Size values are once, few and many counts, or a class for expanded clones, and some rows have none.

clone_size | d_call | j_call | v_call | cdr3_nt | cdr3_aa
. | . | TRBJ1-5 | TRBV2 | TGTGCCAGCAGTGTATTTCGCTGGGGTGAGCCCCAGCATTTT | CASSVFRWGEPQHF
. | TRBD1 | TRBJ2-7 | TRBV11-2 | TGTGCCAGCAGCAGAGGACAGGAATGTCCCTACGAGCAGTACTTC | CASSRGQECPYEQYF
. | TRBD2 | TRBJ2-7 | TRBV6-4 | TGTGCCAGCAGTGACTCGAGTCTAGCGGACGAGCAGTACTTC | CASSDSSLADEQYF
. | . | TRBJ1-1 | TRBV5-4 | TGTGCCAGCATCCCGACAGTCGGAAGGGGTTTGGCTTTCTTT | CASIPTVGRGLAFF
. | TRBD2 | TRBJ2-3 | TRBV28 | TGTGCCAGCAGGGCTTCGACTAGCGGGATATGTGGGGGGGGCACAGATACGCAGTATTTT | CASRASTSGICGGGTDTQYF
. | TRBD2 | TRBJ2-2 | TRBV5-1 | TGCGCCAGCAGCTTGAGACTACTAGCGGGAGGATCAGCCGGGGAGCTGTTTTTT | CASSLRLLAGGSAGELFF
few | . | TRBJ2-1 | TRBV23-1 | TGCGCCAGCAGCATCGCTCTTTATGAGCAGTTCTTC | CASSIALYEQFF
few | TRBD2 | TRBJ2-3 | TRBV14 | TGTGCCAGCAGCCAGAGGCGGGAGGGAGCCCTTAGCACAGATACGCAGTATTTT | CASSQRREGALSTDTQYF
. | . | TRBJ2-7 | TRBV27 | TGTGCCAGCAGGCGAACCCACGGACACCCCTACGAGCAGTACTTC | CASRRTHGHPYEQYF
. | TRBD2 | TRBJ2-5 | TRBV7-2 | TGTGCCAGCAGCTCGAAGCGGGAGGGCCCCCGGGCAGCAGAGACCCAGTACTTC | CASSSKREGPRAAETQYF
. | . | TRBJ2-7 | TRBV6-1 | TGTGCCAGCAGTGAACGAGGAGTCTCCTCCTACGAGCAGTACTTC | CASSERGVSSYEQYF
. | . | TRBJ2-5 | TRBV28 | TGTGCCAGCAGTTTATGTCCAGGTGGAAGCCAAGAGACCCAGTACTTC | CASSLCPGGSQETQYF
. | TRBD1 | TRBJ2-7 | TRBV18 | TGTGCCAGCTCACCAAAAGGACAGGGGGCGCGAGAGCAGTACTTC | CASSPKGQGAREQYF
. | . | TRBJ2-1 | TRBV6-5 | TGTGCCAGCAGCCTGACCCCAGACAATGAGCAGTTCTTC | CASSLTPDNEQFF
. | TRBD2 | TRBJ2-3 | TRBV9 | TGTGCCAGCAGCGTAGATATAAAGCGGGAAATCACAGATACGCAGTATTTT | CASSVDIKREITDTQYF
. | TRBD2 | TRBJ2-7 | TRBV28 | TGTGCCAGCAGTTTAGCTACGGGACTAGCGGGAGCATTTACGGCCTACGAGCAGTACTTC | CASSLATGLAGAFTAYEQYF
. | . | TRBJ2-7 | TRBV5-1 | TGCGCCAGCAGCTTGGATAACTTGGATCGCTACGAGCAGTACTTC | CASSLDNLDRYEQYF
. | . | TRBJ2-7 | TRBV5-6 | TGTGCCAGCAGCTTGGACGGGACGGGGGGCGATTCCTACGAGCAGTACTTC | CASSLDGTGGDSYEQYF
. | TRBD2 | TRBJ2-3 | TRBV6-4 | TGTGCCAGCAGCCCGAGCTCCGGGAGGCACCCTAGCACAGATACGCAGTATTTT | CASSPSSGRHPSTDTQYF
. | TRBD2 | TRBJ2-5 | TRBV19 | TGTGCCAGTAGTAGACGGACTAGCGGGACTTCGGGAGAGACCCAGTACTTC | CASSRRTSGTSGETQYF
. | TRBD2 | TRBJ2-1 | TRBV11-2 | TGTGCCAGCAGCTACCCGACTAAGCCGGGACTAAAGGATGAGCAGTTCTTC | CASSYPTKPGLKDEQFF
. | . | TRBJ2-7 | TRBV21-1 | TGTGCCAGCAGCAAAGAAGCACAGGGGGGCTCCTACGAGCAGTACTTC | CASSKEAQGGSYEQYF